This entry describes one T cell receptor (beta chain). Its cognate antigen is unknown. This CDR3 spans 13 amino acids. Between the trimmed V and J ends, which lost 9 bases and 0 bases, there was a span of 9 bases. This sample was taken from a study of T-cell memory formation after mild COVID-19. Findings and caveats of the study: Cross-reactive memory appears to have joined, as suggested by some responding clones showing up in pre-infection memory.

The 5'RACE method, run with constant-segment primers, produced TCR alpha and TCR beta cDNA libraries (carrying sample barcodes and UMIs). TCRdb reprocessed the 5' RACE reads with MiXCR, giving one entry per CDR3 protein. The data contain about 340,000 distinct CDR3 sequences, more than 15% of them seen just once; the ten biggest clones take up around 22%. The rearrangement links TRBV12-3 or TRBV12-4 to TRBJ1-5, with TRBD1 as a possible D gene (5 bases). Sequenced input: PBMCs or a T cell subset sorted from them (not recorded which). The TCR originated in a man aged 18 to 35 who had mild COVID-19 (a few samples of this study predate the infection). Cell type and time point are not known. This CDR3 is CASWRGSNQPQHF. CDR3 nucleotides: TGTGCCAGTTGGAGGGGTAGCAATCAGCCCCAGCATTTT.